This record concerns one TCR beta chain sequence. The CDR3 totals 12 residues. The ends were cut back, 6 bases at V and 1 base at J, with 9 bases in the middle. CDR1 and CDR2 from the germline V gene are DFQATT and SNEGSKA (reference sequence). A TCRbeta library incorporating unique molecular identifiers was prepared. TCRdb processed the PCR reads anew with MiXCR; each CDR3 protein has one entry. The sample contains about 610,000 distinct CDR3 sequences, under 12% of which appear only once. These data originate in a study of T-cell reconstitution after alpha-beta-depleted transplantation in children. This chain connects TRBV20-1 to TRBJ2-5; D is perhaps TRBD2 (5 bases). The source material was PBMCs from the stem cell graft donor, sampled from the stem cell graft. The TCR was taken from a human donor who donated a stem cell graft to a child with acute myeloid leukemia. CDR3 coding DNA: TGCAGTGCAAGGACTGTCCAAGAGACCCAGTACTTC. This codes for CSARTVQETQYF.